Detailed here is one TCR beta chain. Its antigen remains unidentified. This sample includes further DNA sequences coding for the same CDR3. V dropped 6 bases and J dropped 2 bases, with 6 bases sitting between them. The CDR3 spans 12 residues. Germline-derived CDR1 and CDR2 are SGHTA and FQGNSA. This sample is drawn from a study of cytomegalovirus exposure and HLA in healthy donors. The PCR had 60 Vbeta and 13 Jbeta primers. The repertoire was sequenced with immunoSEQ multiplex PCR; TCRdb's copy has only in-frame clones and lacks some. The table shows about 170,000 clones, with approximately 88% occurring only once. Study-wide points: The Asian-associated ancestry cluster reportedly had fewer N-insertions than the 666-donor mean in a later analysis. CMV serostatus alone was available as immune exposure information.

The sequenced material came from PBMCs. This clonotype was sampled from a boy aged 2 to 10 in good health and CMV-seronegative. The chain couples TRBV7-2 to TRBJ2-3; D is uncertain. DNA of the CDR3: TGTGCCAGCAGTTTCTACACAGATACGCAGTATTTT. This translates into CASSFYTDTQYF.